This TCR beta chain emerged from a study of blood T cells in healthy people across ages. Study findings and constraints: Because donor CMV status was unknown, expanded clonotype changes were possibly confounded. The diversity estimates, figures obtained from one million T cells, were considered underestimates.

In each sample, at least 6 million PBMCs were isolated. About this clonotype: Its antigen is unknown.

V dropped 3 bases and J dropped 4 bases, with 9 bases sitting between them. This CDR3 spans 13 amino acids. Sample-barcoded 5' priming and a J-beta primer mix drove a second PCR of 7 to 11 cycles. TCRdb reprocessed the 5' RACE reads with MiXCR, giving one entry per CDR3 protein. The sample lists about 570,000 distinct CDR3 sequences; approximately 30% were seen once. The source material was blood. The TCR was taken from a woman aged 70-85 years in good health. The V call is TRBV12-3 or TRBV12-4, the J call TRBJ1-1, with D perhaps matching TRBD1 (5 bases). Here the CDR3 DNA reads TGTGCCAGCAGTTTTTATAGGGGCACTGAAGCTTTCTTT. It translates to CASSFYRGTEAFF.